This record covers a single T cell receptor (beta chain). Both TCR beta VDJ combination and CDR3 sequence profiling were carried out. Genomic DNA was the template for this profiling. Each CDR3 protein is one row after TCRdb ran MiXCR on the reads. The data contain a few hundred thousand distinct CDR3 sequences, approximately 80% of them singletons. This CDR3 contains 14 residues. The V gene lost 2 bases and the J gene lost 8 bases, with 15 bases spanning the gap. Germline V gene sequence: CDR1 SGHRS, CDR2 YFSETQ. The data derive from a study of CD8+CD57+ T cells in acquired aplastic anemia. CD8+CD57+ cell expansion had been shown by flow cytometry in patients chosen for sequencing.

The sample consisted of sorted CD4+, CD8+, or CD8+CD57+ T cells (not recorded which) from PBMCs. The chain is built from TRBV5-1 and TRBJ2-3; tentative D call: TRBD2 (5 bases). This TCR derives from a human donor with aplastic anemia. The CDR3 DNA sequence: TGCGCCAGCAGCTTTGCGGGTGGGAACGGTACGCAGTATTTT. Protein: CASSFAGGNGTQYF.